This TCR beta chain is drawn from a study of blood T cell repertoires in COVID-19. Study context: Whether acute or convalescent, the COVID-19 samples came from the United States, Italy and Spain. T cells, B-cell-depleted T cells, or PBMCs provided the cDNA or gDNA that served as material.

Authors' data handling: Researchers report that nucleated cell counts were estimated from reference gene primer amplification. Clones were read by immunoSEQ multiplex PCR, and TCRdb kept only the in-frame ones, dropping some. D and trimming come from the DNA, and the V and J calls and clone size come from that table. The sample lists approximately 250,000 clones; around four fifths were seen once. This clone came up a few times. This CDR3 has 14 residues. Trimming stripped 7 bases from V and 2 bases from J, with 12 bases between. Germline lookup yields CDR1 LNHDA and CDR2 SQIVND (reference sequence). The V and J genes are TRBV19 and TRBJ1-3, with D uncertain. The origin of this receptor is an older woman with active or convalescent COVID-19. The sequenced sample was peripheral blood. The CDR3 spells CASNPGIPGNTIYF. The CDR3 bases are TGTGCCAGTAATCCGGGGATCCCTGGAAACACCATATATTTT.